The 31 T cell receptor beta chains reported below all come from one sample, sequenced in a study of T-cell reconstitution after alpha-beta-depleted transplantation in children. Preparation of the TCRbeta library was carried out with unique molecular identifiers. TCRdb recomputed calls from the PCR reads with MiXCR, one row per CDR3 protein. The table has 350,000 to 450,000 distinct CDR3 sequences, about an eighth seen once. The specimen was PBMCs, collected from the stem cell graft. Receptors originate from a human donor who donated a stem cell graft to a child with Fanconi anemia.

This clonotype showed up just a few times. The rearrangement joins TRBV6-2 or TRBV6-3 to TRBJ2-3; D is unclear. Germline V CDR1 and CDR2: MNHEY, SVGEGT. CDR3 length: 12 amino acids. V was shortened by 6 bases and J by 5 bases, with 9 bases between the two germline ends. CDR3 bases: TGTGCCAGCAGCCAGGCCGGAGATACGCAGTATTTT. Translation: CASSQAGDTQYF.

The V gene is TRBV12-3 or TRBV12-4, the J gene TRBJ1-2, with a tentative D call TRBD1 (6 bases). The CDR3 totals 14 residues. Trimming shortened V by 2 bases and J by 6 bases, and 13 bases separated the two germline ends. This chain's CDR3 is CASSLFGGLHGYTF. CDR3 DNA sequence: TGTGCCAGCAGTTTATTTGGGGGGCTTCATGGCTACACCTTC.

This clonotype was picked up a small number of times. The chain joins TRBV28 to TRBJ2-6; maybe TRBD1 (6 bases). V was pared by 3 bases and J by 2 bases, with 11 bases between. The CDR3 has 16 amino acids. Germline lookup yields CDR1 MDHEN and CDR2 SYDVKM. CDR3 sequence (DNA): TGTGCCAGCAGTTTGAGGGGGATGGCTGGGGCCAACGTCCTGACTTTC. This codes for CASSLRGMAGANVLTF.

This clonotype was found a few times. The chain has TRBV4-2 and TRBJ1-1; perhaps TRBD1 as D (5 bases). CDR1 is LGHNA and CDR2 is YNFKEQ in the germline V gene. V was trimmed by 0 bases and J by 3 bases, leaving 11 bases between them. This CDR3 region has 15 residues. As DNA, the CDR3 is TGTGCCAGCAGCCAAGATCCAGGGAGGTACACTGAAGCTTTCTTT. It yields the protein CASSQDPGRYTEAFF.

The chain recombines TRBV4-3 with TRBJ1-2; TRBD1 might be the D (6 bases). The CDR3 spans 13 residues. V was cut by 2 bases and J by 7 bases, with 11 bases left in between. Germline V gene sequence: CDR1 LGHNA, CDR2 YSLEER. CDR3 coding DNA: TGCGCCAGCAGCCAATACGGGGGCCTTGGCTACACCTTC. This codes for CASSQYGGLGYTF.

This sequence joins TRBV15 and TRBJ2-5, with 7 bases lining up with TRBD1. The CDR3 sequence is 15 residues long. Germline V CDR1 and CDR2: LNHNV, YYDKDF (reference sequence). The J segment lost 5 bases and the V segment lost 3 bases, leaving 9 bases of the junction unmatched. The CDR3 DNA is TGTGCCACCAGCAGTCTAAGACAGGGAAAGGAGACCCAGTACTTC. It specifies CATSSLRQGKETQYF. Full variable domain (missing parts from reference TRBV15 and TRBJ2-5): DAMVIQNPRYQVTQFGKPVTLSCSQTLNHNVMYWYQQKSSQAPKLLFHYYDKDFNNEADTPDNFQSRRPNTSFCFLDIRSPGLGDTAMYLCATSSLRQGKETQYFGPGTRLLVL.

The rearrangement uses TRBV15 and TRBJ2-5, with D perhaps TRBD2 (5 bases). The CDR3 extends over 13 amino acids. Trimming took off 5 bases at V and 4 bases at J, with 11 bases between the two ends. Germline values: CDR1 LNHNV, CDR2 YYDKDF (reference sequence). The CDR3 region is CATSVIEGETQYF. The DNA for the CDR3 is TGTGCCACCAGCGTGATAGAGGGAGAGACCCAGTACTTC. The full variable domain, completed using reference TRBV15 and TRBJ2-5, is DAMVIQNPRYQVTQFGKPVTLSCSQTLNHNVMYWYQQKSSQAPKLLFHYYDKDFNNEADTPDNFQSRRPNTSFCFLDIRSPGLGDTAMYLCATSVIEGETQYFGPGTRLLVL.

Only a few counts were recorded for this clonotype. The chain couples TRBV9 to TRBJ2-2; 9 bases align to TRBD1. CDR3 length: 16 amino acids. V lost 2 bases to trimming and J lost 5 bases; unmatched junction nucleotides: 7. Per germline, CDR1 SGDLS and CDR2 YYNGEE. In nucleotides, the CDR3 is TGTGCCAGCAGCGTCACCTGGGACAGGGAAACCGGGGAGCTGTTTTTT. Protein product: CASSVTWDRETGELFF.

This clonotype has a handful of counts. The CDR3 loop reads CASSFLAGFGPEAFF. CDR3 DNA: TGTGCCAGCAGTTTCTTAGCAGGGTTTGGCCCTGAAGCTTTCTTT. V usage is TRBV12-3 or TRBV12-4 and J usage is TRBJ1-1; D possibly corresponds to TRBD1 (5 bases). With 3 bases removed from V and 6 bases from J, the gap between germline ends came to 17 bases. The CDR3 has 15 residues.

In its sample, this clonotype was seen many times. The chain employs TRBV6-5 and TRBJ2-6, with D uncertain. The CDR3 consists of 16 residues. The V gene's germline CDR1 is MNHEY and CDR2 SVGAGI. The V gene lost 2 bases and the J gene lost 0 bases, with 8 bases spanning the gap. The CDR3 DNA is TGTGCCAGCAGTTACGGTTTAGGCTCTGGGGCCAACGTCCTGACTTTC. Residues: CASSYGLGSGANVLTF.

This clonotype was observed a few times. The chain uses TRBV6-5 and TRBJ2-1; D unclear. V lost 2 bases and J 4 bases, leaving 6 bases between the germline ends. This CDR3 region has 13 residues. Germline V gives CDR1 MNHEY, CDR2 SVGAGI. DNA for the CDR3: TGTGCCAGCAGTTACACCAATTACAATGAGCAGTTCTTC. Translated: CASSYTNYNEQFF.

This clonotype was seen at least ten times. This sequence joins TRBV6-5 and TRBJ1-6; possible D gene TRBD1, 6 bases. V lost 4 bases and J 6 bases, leaving 16 bases between the germline ends. Germline V gene sequence: CDR1 MNHEY, CDR2 SVGAGI. The CDR3 covers 16 residues. CDR3 DNA: TGTGCCAGCAGTTTCCCAGCAGGGGATGTTAATTCACCCCTCCACTTT. Protein sequence: CASSFPAGDVNSPLHF.

The chain couples TRBV7-3 to TRBJ2-1, with 12 bases identical to TRBD2. The CDR3 runs to 15 residues. Germline assignment: CDR1 SGHTA and CDR2 FQGTGA. The trim removed 5 bases at V and 5 bases at J, leaving 4 bases unmatched. In DNA, the CDR3 is TGTGCCAGCAGCCCCCGACTAGCGGGGGACAATGAGCAGTTCTTC. Amino acids: CASSPRLAGDNEQFF. The complete variable domain, with remaining parts taken from reference TRBV7-3 and TRBJ2-1, reads GAGVSQTPSNKVTEKGKYVELRCDPISGHTALYWYRQSLGQGPEFLIYFQGTGAADDSGLPNDRFFAVRPEGSVSTLKIQRTERGDSAVYLCASSPRLAGDNEQFFGPGTRLTVL.

This clonotype was detected ten times or more. V and J are TRBV6-1 and TRBJ2-7; no definite D call. The CDR3 spans 13 residues. Looked up from germline, CDR1 is MNHNS and CDR2 is SASEGT. V dropped 0 bases and J dropped 10 bases, with 13 bases sitting between them. CDR3 DNA: TGTGCCAGCAGTGAAGCAGATCTGGCAATACAGTACGTC. It encodes CASSEADLAIQYV.

Here the CDR3 DNA reads TGCGCCAGCAGCTTGGGGGGACACCTTGGTACTGAAGCTTTCTTT. Its protein is CASSLGGHLGTEAFF. The V gene is TRBV5-1, the J gene TRBJ1-1; TRBD1 is a possible D gene (6 bases). Trimming shortened V by 0 bases and J by 5 bases, and 14 bases separated the two germline ends. Germline CDR1 and CDR2: SGHRS and YFSETQ. This CDR3 region has 15 residues. Full variable domain (missing parts from reference TRBV5-1 and TRBJ1-1): KAGVTQTPRYLIKTRGQQVTLSCSPISGHRSVSWYQQTPGQGLQFLFEYFSETQRNKGNFPGRFSGRQFSNSRSEMNVSTLELGDSALYLCASSLGGHLGTEAFFGQGTRLTVV.

In its sample, this clonotype was seen once. CDR3 sequence reads: CASSRAGVSLDTQYF. CDR3 nucleotides: TGTGCCAGCAGTAGGGCAGGGGTCAGTTTAGATACGCAGTATTTT. The chain joins TRBV28 to TRBJ2-3, with a weak D call TRBD1 (6 bases). CDR1 is MDHEN, CDR2 SYDVKM, per germline. The CDR3 extends over 15 amino acids. Trimming pared 5 bases from V and 5 bases from J, leaving 17 bases between.

This clonotype was counted ten times or more. CDR3 residues: CASSQGPGAVYEQYF. The CDR3 DNA reads TGTGCCAGCAGCCAGGGGCCGGGGGCGGTCTACGAGCAGTACTTC. This chain connects TRBV13 to TRBJ2-7; TRBD1 or TRBD2 may be the D gene (6 bases each). The CDR3 contains 15 residues. V lost 5 bases to trimming and J lost 3 bases, with 17 bases between them. Germline loops: CDR1 PRHDT, CDR2 FYEKMQ (reference sequence).

V gene TRBV6-2 or TRBV6-3 combines with J gene TRBJ1-1, with D possibly TRBD1 on 5 matching bases. The length of the CDR3 is 16 residues. Trimming removed 2 bases at V and 4 bases at J, with 17 bases between. Looked up from germline, CDR1 is MNHEY and CDR2 is SVGEGT. CDR3 in amino acids: CASSYPSTVLPTEAFF. In nucleotides, the CDR3 is TGTGCCAGCAGTTACCCCTCGACAGTCTTACCCACTGAAGCTTTCTTT.

The V call is TRBV20-1, the J call TRBJ2-6; no definite D call. Germline V gene data show CDR1 as DFQATT and CDR2 as SNEGSKA (reference sequence). The V end lost 0 bases, the J end lost 0 bases, and 12 bases lay between the germline ends. CDR3 size: 17 residues. CDR3 DNA: TGCAGTGCTAGAGATGGGCAGGTCCCCTCTGGGGCCAACGTCCTGACTTTC. Amino acids: CSARDGQVPSGANVLTF.

This clonotype was observed a handful of times. The V and J genes are TRBV20-1 and TRBJ2-5, with D hard to call. V lost 0 bases to trimming and J lost 5 bases, with 13 bases between them. The CDR3 has 14 residues. The germline CDR1 and CDR2 sequences are DFQATT and SNEGSKA (reference sequence). The CDR3 DNA reads TGCAGTGCTAGAGATTGGGCCAATTCGGAGACCCAGTACTTC. Translated, it gives CSARDWANSETQYF.

This clonotype was recorded many times. J is TRBJ1-4 and V is TRBV20-1; D may be TRBD1 (5 bases). With 5 bases removed from V and 2 bases from J, the gap between germline ends came to 12 bases. CDR1 is DFQATT, CDR2 SNEGSKA, per germline (reference sequence). The CDR3 has 14 amino acids. CDR3 nucleotide sequence: TGCAGTGCTGGCGGGGGGGGGACTAATGAAAAACTGTTTTTT. Encoded protein: CSAGGGGTNEKLFF.

The chain links TRBV28 to TRBJ1-1; D gene uncertain. Per germline, CDR1 MDHEN and CDR2 SYDVKM. V was shortened by 4 bases and J by 1 base, with 16 bases between the two germline ends. The length of the CDR3 is 16 residues. Here the CDR3 reads CASSSSKLGENTEAFF. In DNA, the CDR3 is TGTGCCAGCAGTTCCTCCAAGCTGGGTGAGAACACTGAAGCTTTCTTT.

J is TRBJ1-2 and V is TRBV21-1. TRBV21-1 is recorded as a pseudogene. CDR3 length: 12 residues. The CDR3 loop reads CASGSWIYGYTF. In DNA form, the CDR3 reads TGTGCCAGCGGGAGCTGGATCTATGGCTACACCTTC.

This sequence joins TRBV20-1 and TRBJ2-5, with D unresolved. V gave up 8 bases and J gave up 0 bases, with 7 bases separating them. In germline, CDR1 is DFQATT, CDR2 SNEGSKA (reference sequence). The CDR3 has 11 residues. The CDR3 DNA reads TGCAGTTCACAGTACCAAGAGACCCAGTACTTC. Its translation is CSSQYQETQYF.

This clonotype was counted at least ten times. This sequence joins TRBV28 and TRBJ2-6; a possible D gene is TRBD2 (5 bases). CDR3 length equals 16 residues. Germline CDR1 MDHEN, CDR2 SYDVKM. The V end lost 4 bases, the J end lost 0 bases, and 10 bases lay between the germline ends. The CDR3: CASSWRGNSGANVLTF. The CDR3 DNA reads as TGTGCCAGCAGTTGGAGAGGGAACTCTGGGGCCAACGTCCTGACTTTC.

The gene calls are TRBV6-1 and TRBJ2-7; 14 nucleotides line up with TRBD2. Germline V gives CDR1 MNHNS, CDR2 SASEGT. Unmatched junction bases numbered 16, after V lost 7 bases and J lost 2 bases. The CDR3 is 19 amino acids. The CDR3 is CASTQRGGLAGARPYEQYF. DNA for the CDR3: TGTGCCAGCACTCAGAGGGGGGGACTAGCGGGGGCACGACCCTACGAGCAGTACTTC.

V is TRBV10-3 and J is TRBJ2-1; D ambiguous. This CDR3 region has 14 residues. Trimming took off 0 bases at V and 10 bases at J, with 13 bases between the two ends. The germline V gene encodes CDR1 ENHRY and CDR2 SYGVKD. The CDR3 sequence is CAISESGRTWEQFF. The CDR3 coding sequence is TGTGCCATCAGTGAGTCCGGCAGGACGTGGGAGCAGTTCTTC.

This clonotype was seen more than once but under ten times. The genes are TRBV12-3 or TRBV12-4 and TRBJ2-1, with a tentative D call TRBD2 (6 bases). There are 15 residues in the CDR3. V was clipped by 2 bases and J by 7 bases, with 15 bases between them. CDR3 bases: TGTGCCAGCAGTTTATTTTCTAGGGACTGGAATGAGCAGTTCTTC. Amino acids: CASSLFSRDWNEQFF.

This clonotype was observed a few times. This sequence joins TRBV12-5 and TRBJ1-1; the match to TRBD1 covers 7 bases. The germline V gene encodes CDR1 LGHNT and CDR2 FRNRAP. The trim removed 6 bases at V and 7 bases at J, leaving 5 bases unmatched. The CDR3 totals 12 residues. The DNA for the CDR3 is TGTGCTAGTGGCAGGGACAGTGGTGAAGCTTTCTTT. Protein sequence: CASGRDSGEAFF.

V is TRBV11-2 and J is TRBJ2-7; possible D gene TRBD2, 7 bases. Trimming shortened V by 2 bases and J by 6 bases, and 20 bases separated the two germline ends. Germline loops: CDR1 SGHAT, CDR2 FQNNGV. The CDR3 is made up of 16 amino acids. The CDR3 here is CASSLYREGLGGEQYF. The CDR3 DNA sequence: TGTGCCAGCAGCTTATACAGGGAGGGACTCGGAGGCGAGCAGTACTTC.

The V call is TRBV5-1, the J call TRBJ2-3, with a tentative D call TRBD1 (7 bases). V was trimmed by 4 bases and J by 3 bases, leaving 21 bases between them. CDR3 length equals 17 residues. The germline V gene encodes CDR1 SGHRS and CDR2 YFSETQ. The DNA for the CDR3 is TGCGCCAGCAGCCCGGAGGGGGCACCCCTTAGAACAGATACGCAGTATTTT. This translates into CASSPEGAPLRTDTQYF.